These T cell receptor beta chains were read from a single sample in a study of cytomegalovirus exposure and HLA in healthy donors. Measured with immunoSEQ multiplex PCR; TCRdb has only the in-frame clones, and not every one. The sample has about 150,000 clones, 70% to 80% seen once. What was sequenced was PBMCs. These receptors all come from a woman between 40 and 50 years old in good health and CMV-seronegative. Both conserved end residues are part of each CDR3. A D gene is named only where the DNA matches it firmly. Only part of the rows carry a size: once, few, many, or a class if the clone is expanded.

d_gene: -; j_gene: TRBJ1-4; abundance: -; v_gene: TRBV6-1; CDR3nt: TGTGCCAGCAGCGCGACAGGACTCGATGAAAAACTGTTTTTT; CDR3aa: CASSATGLDEKLFF
d_gene: TRBD2; j_gene: TRBJ2-1; abundance: few; v_gene: TRBV5-4; CDR3nt: TGTGCCAGCAGCCCTGAGACTAGCGGGAGAGGCGATGAGCAGTTCTTC; CDR3aa: CASSPETSGRGDEQFF
d_gene: TRBD1; j_gene: TRBJ1-5; abundance: -; v_gene: TRBV7-9; CDR3nt: TGTTCCAGCAGCGAAATCGGGACAGGGGGCAATCAGCCCCAGCATTTT; CDR3aa: CSSSEIGTGGNQPQHF
d_gene: TRBD1; j_gene: TRBJ1-1; abundance: -; v_gene: TRBV5-1; CDR3nt: TGCGCCAGCAGTCCCAGGGGGATTGGAAGCACTGAAGCTTTCTTT; CDR3aa: CASSPRGIGSTEAFF
d_gene: -; j_gene: TRBJ2-3; abundance: -; v_gene: TRBV4-3; CDR3nt: TGCGCCAGCAGCCAAGATTTGGTCGGGGTGGCAGATACGCAGTATTTT; CDR3aa: CASSQDLVGVADTQYF
d_gene: -; j_gene: TRBJ1-1; abundance: -; v_gene: TRBV18; CDR3nt: TGTGCCAGCTCACCAGGAGCGTCGGTAATGAACACTGAAGCTTTCTTT; CDR3aa: CASSPGASVMNTEAFF
d_gene: TRBD2; j_gene: TRBJ2-1; abundance: few; v_gene: TRBV4-3; CDR3nt: TGCGCCAGCAGCCAAGAGGGAGCGGGGGGCGGTTCTCAGTTCTTC; CDR3aa: CASSQEGAGGGSQFF
d_gene: -; j_gene: TRBJ2-7; abundance: -; v_gene: TRBV6-5; CDR3nt: TGTGCCAGCAGTCAAGACACCTACGAGCAGTACTTC; CDR3aa: CASSQDTYEQYF
d_gene: TRBD2; j_gene: TRBJ2-3; abundance: -; v_gene: TRBV7-3; CDR3nt: TGTGCCAGCAGCCCCGGACTAGAAGATACGCAGTATTTT; CDR3aa: CASSPGLEDTQYF
d_gene: -; j_gene: TRBJ2-2; abundance: -; v_gene: TRBV27; CDR3nt: TGTGCCAGCAGAAACACAGGGAAACCCGGGGAGCTGTTTTTT; CDR3aa: CASRNTGKPGELFF
d_gene: -; j_gene: TRBJ1-1; abundance: few; v_gene: TRBV7-3; CDR3nt: TGTGCCAGCAGCTTAACAGGACAGAAAACTGAAGCTTTCTTT; CDR3aa: CASSLTGQKTEAFF
d_gene: TRBD1; j_gene: TRBJ2-1; abundance: -; v_gene: TRBV11-1; CDR3nt: TGTGCCAGCAGCTTATTCCGGGACAGGGGGCGGGGGACTGAGCAGTTCTTC; CDR3aa: CASSLFRDRGRGTEQFF
d_gene: -; j_gene: TRBJ2-5; abundance: -; v_gene: TRBV21-1; CDR3nt: TGTGCCAGCAGCTGTCCAGCGGACAGCCAAGAGACCCAGTACTTC; CDR3aa: CASSCPADSQETQYF
d_gene: -; j_gene: TRBJ1-3; abundance: -; v_gene: TRBV15; CDR3nt: TGTGCCACCAGCAGAGAGCGCGTCTCTGGAAACACCATATATTTT; CDR3aa: CATSRERVSGNTIYF
d_gene: -; j_gene: TRBJ2-2; abundance: -; v_gene: TRBV4-3; CDR3nt: TGCGCCAGCAGCCCGGGATCAGGAAGGGACACCGGGGAGCTGTTTTTT; CDR3aa: CASSPGSGRDTGELFF
d_gene: -; j_gene: TRBJ2-6; abundance: -; v_gene: TRBV7-8; CDR3nt: TGTGCCAGCAGCTTAGATGGGGCCTCTGGGGCCAACGGCCTGACTTTC; CDR3aa: CASSLDGASGANGLTF
d_gene: TRBD2; j_gene: TRBJ2-7; abundance: -; v_gene: TRBV29-1; CDR3nt: TGCAGCGTTGAGGGGTCTGGGGGACTAGCGGGGGGGCCCAACGAGCAGTACTTC; CDR3aa: CSVEGSGGLAGGPNEQYF
d_gene: -; j_gene: TRBJ2-2; abundance: -; v_gene: TRBV2; CDR3nt: TGTGCCAGCAGGCCTAACCCCGCTAACGGGGAGCTGTTTTTT; CDR3aa: CASRPNPANGELFF
d_gene: TRBD1; j_gene: TRBJ1-3; abundance: -; v_gene: TRBV5-4; CDR3nt: TGTGCCAGCAGCTTAGGCGACAGGGCTCGTGGAAACACCATATATTTT; CDR3aa: CASSLGDRARGNTIYF
d_gene: -; j_gene: TRBJ1-6; abundance: -; v_gene: TRBV11-2; CDR3nt: TGTGCCAGCAGCCAGTTGACAGGCAGAGCCTATAATTCACCCCTCCACTTT; CDR3aa: CASSQLTGRAYNSPLHF
d_gene: TRBD1; j_gene: TRBJ1-5; abundance: -; v_gene: TRBV7-2; CDR3nt: TGTGCCAGCAGCTTGGCAGGGGGTTTTGGCAATCAGCCCCAGCATTTT; CDR3aa: CASSLAGGFGNQPQHF
d_gene: -; j_gene: TRBJ1-2; abundance: -; v_gene: TRBV7-2; CDR3nt: TGTGCCAGCAGCTCGATAGTTCGTGGCTACACCTTC; CDR3aa: CASSSIVRGYTF
d_gene: TRBD1; j_gene: TRBJ1-3; abundance: -; v_gene: TRBV19; CDR3nt: TGTGCCAGTAGTCGGGACAGATTCTCTGGAAACACCATATATTTT; CDR3aa: CASSRDRFSGNTIYF
d_gene: TRBD1; j_gene: TRBJ1-2; abundance: -; v_gene: TRBV7-2; CDR3nt: TGTGCCAGCAGCCCGGGACAGCCCGTAGGGTATGGCTACACCTTC; CDR3aa: CASSPGQPVGYGYTF
d_gene: -; j_gene: TRBJ1-1; abundance: -; v_gene: TRBV28; CDR3nt: TGTGCCAGCAGTTTAGGCGGCCACACTGAAGCTTTCTTT; CDR3aa: CASSLGGHTEAFF
d_gene: -; j_gene: TRBJ1-1; abundance: -; v_gene: TRBV11-3; CDR3nt: TGTGCCAGCAGCTCATCAGGGTGGGGATTAGTCGGCACTGAAGCTTTCTTT; CDR3aa: CASSSSGWGLVGTEAFF
d_gene: TRBD1; j_gene: TRBJ2-6; abundance: few; v_gene: TRBV6-1; CDR3nt: TGTGCCAGCAGTGGGACAGGTCTCTCCGGGGCCAACGGCCTGACTTTC; CDR3aa: CASSGTGLSGANGLTF
d_gene: -; j_gene: TRBJ2-1; abundance: few; v_gene: TRBV5-1; CDR3nt: TGCGCCAGCAGCTTGGACGGCTCCTACAATGAGCAGTTCTTC; CDR3aa: CASSLDGSYNEQFF
d_gene: -; j_gene: TRBJ1-2; abundance: once; v_gene: TRBV18; CDR3nt: TGTGCCAGCTCACCTGGGCAGGGTGATGGCTACACCTTC; CDR3aa: CASSPGQGDGYTF
d_gene: TRBD2; j_gene: TRBJ2-1; abundance: -; v_gene: TRBV6-5; CDR3nt: TGTGCCAGCAGTAGGGGACTAGCGGGAGGGGGGGAGCAGTTCTTC; CDR3aa: CASSRGLAGGGEQFF
d_gene: -; j_gene: TRBJ1-2; abundance: -; v_gene: TRBV6-5; CDR3nt: TGTGCCAGCAGGCACCGGGGAGGCTACACCTTC; CDR3aa: CASRHRGGYTF
d_gene: TRBD1; j_gene: TRBJ1-3; abundance: -; v_gene: TRBV9; CDR3nt: TGTGCCAGCAGCGCTCGACAGGGAAAGGGAAACACCATATATTTT; CDR3aa: CASSARQGKGNTIYF